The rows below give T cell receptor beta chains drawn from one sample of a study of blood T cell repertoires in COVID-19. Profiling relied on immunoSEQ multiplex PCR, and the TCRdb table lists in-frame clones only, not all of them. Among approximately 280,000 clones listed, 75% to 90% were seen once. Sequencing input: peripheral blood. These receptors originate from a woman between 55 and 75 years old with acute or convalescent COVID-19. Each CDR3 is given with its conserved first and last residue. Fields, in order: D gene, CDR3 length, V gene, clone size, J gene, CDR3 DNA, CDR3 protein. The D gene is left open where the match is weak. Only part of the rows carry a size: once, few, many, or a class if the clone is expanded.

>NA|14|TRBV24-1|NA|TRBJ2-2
TGTGCCACCGAACCCCACAGGTGGGCCGGGGAGCTGTTTTTT
CATEPHRWAGELFF
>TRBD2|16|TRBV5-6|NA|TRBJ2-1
TGTGCCAGCAGCCCCCCGGGACTACTCTCCTACAATGAGCAGTTCTTC
CASSPPGLLSYNEQFF
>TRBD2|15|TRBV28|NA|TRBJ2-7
TGTGCCAGCAGTCTAAACCCCAGCGGGAATCGCGAGCAGTACTTC
CASSLNPSGNREQYF
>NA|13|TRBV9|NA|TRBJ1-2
TGTGCCAGCAGCGCCACAGGGTTATATGGCTACACCTTC
CASSATGLYGYTF
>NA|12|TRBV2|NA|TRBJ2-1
TGTGCCAGTCAGGCAGGTTGGAATGAGCAGTTCTTC
CASQAGWNEQFF
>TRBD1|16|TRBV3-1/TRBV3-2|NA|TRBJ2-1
TGTGCCAGCAGCCAAGAGTACAGGGGCCTTGGCAATGAGCAGTTCTTC
CASSQEYRGLGNEQFF
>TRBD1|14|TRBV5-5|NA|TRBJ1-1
TGTGCCAGCAGTTCGGTCCAGGGGGCTACTGAAGCTTTCTTT
CASSSVQGATEAFF
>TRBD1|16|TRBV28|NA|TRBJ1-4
TGTGCCAGCAGTTTCCCCCGACAGGGGGCGGATGAAAAACTGTTTTTT
CASSFPRQGADEKLFF
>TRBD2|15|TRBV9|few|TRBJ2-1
TGTGCCAGCAGCGTAGCGGGGCGGGAGCTCAATGAGCAGTTCTTC
CASSVAGRELNEQFF
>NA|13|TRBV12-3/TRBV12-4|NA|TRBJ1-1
TGTGCCAGCATTTTCAATCAGGGCGGTGAAGCTTTCTTT
CASIFNQGGEAFF
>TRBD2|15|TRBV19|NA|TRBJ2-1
TGTGCCAGTAGTATAGGGGCTAGCGGGAGTGGGGAGCAGTTCTTC
CASSIGASGSGEQFF
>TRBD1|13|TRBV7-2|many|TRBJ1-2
TGTGCCAGCAGCTCCGGGACAGGCTTTGGCTACACCTTC
CASSSGTGFGYTF
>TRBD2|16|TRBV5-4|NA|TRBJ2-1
TGTGCCAGCAGCCGGACCGGACTAGACCCTTTCAATGAGCAGTTCTTC
CASSRTGLDPFNEQFF
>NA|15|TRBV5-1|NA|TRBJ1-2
TGCGCCAGCACCGAGGGACAACTTACCTTTTATGGCTACACCTTC
CASTEGQLTFYGYTF
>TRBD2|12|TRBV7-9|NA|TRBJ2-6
TGTGCCAGCAGCCCCCTAGCGGACGCCCTGACTTTC
CASSPLADALTF
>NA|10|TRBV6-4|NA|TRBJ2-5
TGTGCCGGGACTCCTCGAAACCAGTACTTC
CAGTPRNQYF
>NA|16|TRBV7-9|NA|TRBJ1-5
TGTGCCAGCAGCCCCTATGGGGGCGGTAGCAATCAGCCCCAGCATTTT
CASSPYGGGSNQPQHF
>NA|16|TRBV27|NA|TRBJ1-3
TGTGCCAGCAGTTTCTTCGGGGGGACCTCTGGAAACACCATATATTTT
CASSFFGGTSGNTIYF
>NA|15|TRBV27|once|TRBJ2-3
TGTGCCAGCAGTTTACAGGATAGGATCACAGATACGCAGTATTTT
CASSLQDRITDTQYF
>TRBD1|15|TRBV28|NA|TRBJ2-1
TGTGCCAGCAGTTCGCCTGGACAGGGTAAAAGGGAGCAGTTCTTC
CASSSPGQGKREQFF
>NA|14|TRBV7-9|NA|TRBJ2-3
TGTGCCAGCAGCTCAACTCGTAGCACAGATACGCAGTATTTT
CASSSTRSTDTQYF
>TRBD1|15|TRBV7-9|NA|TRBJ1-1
TGTGCCAGCAGCTTACTCGGACAGGGAAAACCTGAAGCTTTCTTT
CASSLLGQGKPEAFF